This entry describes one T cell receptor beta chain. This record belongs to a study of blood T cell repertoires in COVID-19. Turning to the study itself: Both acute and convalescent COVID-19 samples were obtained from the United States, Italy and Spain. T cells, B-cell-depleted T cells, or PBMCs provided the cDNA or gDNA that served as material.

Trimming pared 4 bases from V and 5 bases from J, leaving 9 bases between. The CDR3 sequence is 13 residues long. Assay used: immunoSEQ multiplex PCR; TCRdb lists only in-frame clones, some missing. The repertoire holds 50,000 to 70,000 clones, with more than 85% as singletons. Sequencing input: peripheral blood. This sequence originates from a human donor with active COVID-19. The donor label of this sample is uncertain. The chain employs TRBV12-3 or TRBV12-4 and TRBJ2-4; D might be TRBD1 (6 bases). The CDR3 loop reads CASSSAGENIQYF. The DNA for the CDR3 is TGTGCCAGCAGTTCCGCAGGGGAAAACATTCAGTACTTC.